The next 10 T cell receptor beta chains were all read from a single sample in a study of blood T cells in healthy people across ages. A second PCR, run for roughly 7 to 11 cycles, used a sample-barcoded 5' primer plus a J-beta primer mix. TCRdb analysed the 5' RACE reads with MiXCR anew, one entry per CDR3 protein. The top ten hold over 2% of the sample, which has 1.5 million to 2 million distinct CDR3 sequences, roughly 49% seen once. Sequencing was done on a sample of blood. The receptor source for this set is a woman aged 40 to 55 in good health.

This chain links TRBV7-2 with TRBJ1-6, with TRBD1 matching 7 bases. The CDR3 totals 15 residues. V was pared by 5 bases and J by 9 bases, with 10 bases of the junction left unmatched. Germline CDR1 and CDR2: SGHTA and FQGNSA. Written as DNA, the CDR3 is TGTGCCAGCAGCGCTAAAGACAGGGTCGGTTCACCCCTCCACTTT. Its translation is CASSAKDRVGSPLHF.

This clonotype was detected a few times. The chain is built from TRBV7-2 and TRBJ2-7, with D hard to call. The CDR3 sequence is 13 residues long. In germline, CDR1 is SGHTA, CDR2 FQGNSA. Trimming took off 5 bases at V and 3 bases at J, with 11 bases between the two ends. CDR3 region: CASSAYGVYEQYF. Here the CDR3 DNA reads TGTGCCAGCAGCGCATATGGGGTCTACGAGCAGTACTTC.

The rearrangement uses TRBV21-1 and TRBJ2-3; the table's D call, TRBD2, has no DNA check behind it. TRBV21-1 is termed a pseudogene. CDR3 length: 12 amino acids. As DNA, the CDR3 is TGTGCCGGCAGAAAACTAGTCGATACGCAGTATTTT. Its translation is CAGRKLVDTQYF.

The CDR3 DNA sequence: TGTGCCACCAGTGGTGGGGCGGGTGGCTACACCTTC. Translating it yields CATSGGAGGYTF. This chain joins TRBV24-1 and TRBJ1-2, with a possible D match to TRBD1 (5 bases). Germline CDR1 is KGHDR and CDR2 is SFDVKD. V was shortened by 5 bases and J by 7 bases, with 10 bases between the two germline ends. This CDR3 is 12 amino acids long.

This chain joins TRBV6-2 or TRBV6-3 and TRBJ1-1; TRBD1 is a possible D gene (6 bases). V lost 5 bases and J 3 bases, leaving 13 bases between the germline ends. Germline loops: CDR1 MNHEY, CDR2 SVGEGT. This CDR3 spans 14 amino acids. CDR3 coding DNA: TGTGCCAGCAGTCCCACAGGGTTGGACACTGAAGCTTTCTTT. This sequence encodes CASSPTGLDTEAFF.

This clonotype occurred a few times. The chain couples TRBV12-3 or TRBV12-4 to TRBJ2-3; D is unclear. Trimming shortened V by 6 bases and J by 4 bases, and 8 bases separated the two germline ends. The CDR3 loop spans 12 amino acids. CDR3 DNA sequence: TGTGCCAGCAGAATCAACCCAGATACGCAGTATTTT. Amino acids: CASRINPDTQYF.

The count of this clonotype is one. V and J are TRBV6-5 and TRBJ1-6; D is uncertain. The V end lost 0 bases, the J end lost 12 bases, and 9 bases lay between the germline ends. The germline CDR1 and CDR2 sequences are MNHEY and SVGAGI. The CDR3 totals 13 residues. CDR3 protein: CASSYSPVGPLHF. DNA for the CDR3: TGTGCCAGCAGTTACTCGCCCGTAGGACCCCTCCACTTT.

V is TRBV7-3 and J is TRBJ2-1; D gene uncertain. CDR1 and CDR2 (germline): SGHTA, FQGTGA. This CDR3 contains 15 residues. Trimming shortened V by 4 bases and J by 10 bases, and 20 bases separated the two germline ends. CDR3 sequence: CASSSRGGVLREQFF. The CDR3 region has the DNA TGTGCCAGCAGCTCCCGAGGTGGGGTATTGAGGGAGCAGTTCTTC.

The chain couples TRBV12-3 or TRBV12-4 to TRBJ1-5; D not certain. Trimming pared 7 bases from V and 2 bases from J, leaving 12 bases between. CDR3 size: 14 residues. CDR3 in amino acids: CASTSGEGNQPQHF. DNA for the CDR3: TGTGCCAGCACCTCCGGGGAAGGCAATCAGCCCCAGCATTTT.

Only one count was recorded for this clonotype. The chain links TRBV2 to TRBJ2-5, with D tentatively TRBD2 (5 bases). With 6 bases removed from V and 9 bases from J, the gap between germline ends came to 17 bases. This CDR3 spans 13 amino acids. Germline V CDR1 and CDR2: SNHLY, FYNNEI. This CDR3 is CASSVGRLEAQYF. The CDR3 DNA is TGTGCCAGCAGCGTCGGACGGTTGGAGGCCCAGTACTTC.